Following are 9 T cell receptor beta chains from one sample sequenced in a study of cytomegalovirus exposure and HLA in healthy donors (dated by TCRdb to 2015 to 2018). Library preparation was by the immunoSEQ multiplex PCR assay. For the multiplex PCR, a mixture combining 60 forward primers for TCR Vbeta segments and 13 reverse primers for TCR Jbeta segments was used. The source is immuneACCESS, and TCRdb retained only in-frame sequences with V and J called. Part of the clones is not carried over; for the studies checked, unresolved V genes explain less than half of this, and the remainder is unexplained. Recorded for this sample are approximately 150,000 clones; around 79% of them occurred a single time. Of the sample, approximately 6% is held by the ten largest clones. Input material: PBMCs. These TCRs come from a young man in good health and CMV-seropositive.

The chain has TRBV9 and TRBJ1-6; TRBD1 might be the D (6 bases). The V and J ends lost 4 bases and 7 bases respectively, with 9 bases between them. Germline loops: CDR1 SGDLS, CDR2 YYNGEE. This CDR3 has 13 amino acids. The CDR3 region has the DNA TGTGCCAGCAGCACCACAGGGAATTCACCCCTCCACTTT. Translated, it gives CASSTTGNSPLHF.

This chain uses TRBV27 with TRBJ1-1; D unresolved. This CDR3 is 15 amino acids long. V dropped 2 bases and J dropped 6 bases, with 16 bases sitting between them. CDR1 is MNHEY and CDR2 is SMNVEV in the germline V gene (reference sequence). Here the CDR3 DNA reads TGTGCCAGCAGTTTAGCCGTGGGCGTGTTACCTGAAGCTTTCTTT. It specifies CASSLAVGVLPEAFF.

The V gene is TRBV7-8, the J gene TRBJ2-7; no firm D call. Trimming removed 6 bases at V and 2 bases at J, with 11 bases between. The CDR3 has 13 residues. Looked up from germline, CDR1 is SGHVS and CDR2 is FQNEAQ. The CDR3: CASRLRQAYEQYF. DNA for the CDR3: TGTGCCAGCAGGCTAAGGCAGGCCTACGAGCAGTACTTC.

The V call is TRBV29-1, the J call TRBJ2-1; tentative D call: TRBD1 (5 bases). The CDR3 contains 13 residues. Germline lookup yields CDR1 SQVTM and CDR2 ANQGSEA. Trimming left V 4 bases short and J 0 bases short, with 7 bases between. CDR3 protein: CSVGTNSYNEQFF. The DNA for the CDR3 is TGCAGCGTTGGGACAAACTCCTACAATGAGCAGTTCTTC.

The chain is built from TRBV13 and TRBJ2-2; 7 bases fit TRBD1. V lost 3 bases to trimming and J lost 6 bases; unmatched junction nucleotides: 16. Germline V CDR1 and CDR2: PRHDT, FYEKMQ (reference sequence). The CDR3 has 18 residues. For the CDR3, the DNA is TGTGCCAGCAGCTTTTCCGGGACAGAATACCTCAAGTCCGGGGAGCTGTTTTTT. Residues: CASSFSGTEYLKSGELFF.

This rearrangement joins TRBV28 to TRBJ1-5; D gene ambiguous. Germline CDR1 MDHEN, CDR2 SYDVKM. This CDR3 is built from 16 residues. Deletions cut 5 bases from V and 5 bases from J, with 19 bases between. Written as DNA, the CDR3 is TGTGCCAGCAGTCCTTACCGACAAGTGAATCATCAGCCCCAGCATTTT. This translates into CASSPYRQVNHQPQHF.

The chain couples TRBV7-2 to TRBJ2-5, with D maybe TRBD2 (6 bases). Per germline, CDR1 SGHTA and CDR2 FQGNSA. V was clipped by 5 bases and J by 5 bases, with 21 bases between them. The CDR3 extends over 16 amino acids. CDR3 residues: CASSRIRGNGGETQYF. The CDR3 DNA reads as TGTGCCAGCAGCCGTATTCGGGGGAATGGGGGGGAGACCCAGTACTTC. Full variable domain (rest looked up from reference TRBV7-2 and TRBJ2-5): GAGVSQSPSNKVTEKGKDVELRCDPISGHTALYWYRQSLGQGLEFLIYFQGNSAPDKSGLPSDRFSAERTGGSVSTLTIQRTQQEDSAVYLCASSRIRGNGGETQYFGPGTRLLVL.

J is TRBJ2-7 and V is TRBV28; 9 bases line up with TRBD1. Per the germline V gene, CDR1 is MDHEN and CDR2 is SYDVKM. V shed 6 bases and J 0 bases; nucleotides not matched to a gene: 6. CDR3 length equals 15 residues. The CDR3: CASRGQGRSSYEQYF. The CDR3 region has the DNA TGTGCCAGCAGGGGACAGGGACGGAGCTCCTACGAGCAGTACTTC.

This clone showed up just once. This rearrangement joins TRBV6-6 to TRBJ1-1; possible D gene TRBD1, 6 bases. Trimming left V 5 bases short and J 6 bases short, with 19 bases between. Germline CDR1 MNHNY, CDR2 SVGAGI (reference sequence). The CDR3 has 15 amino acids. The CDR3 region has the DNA TGTGCCAGCAGTCGTCAAACAAGGGAGGGGGCTGAAGCTTTCTTT. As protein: CASSRQTREGAEAFF.